The 8 T cell receptor beta chains below come from one sample, sequenced in a study of blood T cell repertoires in COVID-19. The data were produced by immunoSEQ multiplex PCR, yet TCRdb's version contains in-frame clones alone and is incomplete. The table lists around 300,000 clones, roughly 85% of them singletons. The sequenced sample consisted of PBMCs or T cells enriched from blood (not recorded which). All receptors come from a middle-aged woman who had recovered from COVID-19.

V is TRBV7-2 and J is TRBJ2-5, with D uncertain. With 3 bases removed from V and 3 bases from J, the gap between germline ends came to 14 bases. Germline lookup yields CDR1 SGHTA and CDR2 FQGNSA. The CDR3 runs to 15 residues. This chain's CDR3 is CASSFALPGKETQYF. CDR3 nucleotides: TGTGCCAGCAGCTTTGCGTTACCAGGCAAAGAGACCCAGTACTTC.

This clone has a handful of counts. This rearrangement joins TRBV4-3 to TRBJ2-1; unclear D gene. This CDR3 contains 14 residues. V was trimmed by 3 bases and J by 6 bases, leaving 12 bases between them. Germline V lookup: CDR1 LGHNA, CDR2 YSLEER. The CDR3 DNA reads as TGCGCCAGCAGCCACGGCACTTCTAGCAATGAGCAGTTCTTC. Its protein is CASSHGTSSNEQFF.

CDR3 sequence reads: CAWSARQGLASYEQYF. CDR3 nucleotide sequence: TGTGCCTGGAGTGCGAGACAGGGGTTAGCGTCCTACGAGCAGTACTTC. V usage is TRBV30 and J usage is TRBJ2-7, with 8 bases fitting TRBD1. The CDR3 consists of 16 residues. CDR1 and CDR2 from the germline V gene are GTSNPN and SVGIG (reference sequence). V gave up 1 base and J gave up 1 base; unmatched junction bases: 9. Variable domain in full (rest from reference TRBV30 and TRBJ2-7): SQTIHQWPATLVQPVGSPLSLECTVEGTSNPNLYWYRQAAGRGLQLLFYSVGIGQISSEVPQNLSASRPQDRQFILSSKKLLLSDSGFYLCAWSARQGLASYEQYFGPGTRLTVT.

The chain couples TRBV7-2 to TRBJ1-5; 9 nucleotides align to TRBD1. V gave up 8 bases and J gave up 1 base; unmatched junction bases: 6. Germline lookup yields CDR1 SGHTA and CDR2 FQGNSA. The CDR3 is made up of 15 amino acids. CDR3 sequence (DNA): TGTGCCAGCGCCCTACAGGGGGCGAGCAATCAGCCCCAGCATTTT. Its translation is CASALQGASNQPQHF.

The genes are TRBV28 and TRBJ1-2; 7 positions agree with TRBD1. Per germline, CDR1 MDHEN and CDR2 SYDVKM. The V gene end was trimmed by 7 bases and the J gene end by 2 bases; junction bases not matched to a gene: 10. CDR3 length: 15 residues. Here the CDR3 reads CASTPPSGGNYGYTF. The CDR3 DNA is TGTGCCAGCACTCCTCCGTCAGGGGGAAACTATGGCTACACCTTC.

This chain links TRBV12-3 or TRBV12-4 with TRBJ2-5, with D possibly matching TRBD2 (5 bases). CDR3 length: 13 residues. The V gene lost 6 bases and the J gene lost 5 bases, with 13 bases spanning the gap. CDR3 protein: CASSSRGWETQYF. CDR3 nucleotides: TGTGCCAGCAGCTCCCGGGGATGGGAGACCCAGTACTTC.

The CDR3 region is CASRGRGSAPLHF. As DNA, the CDR3 is TGTGCCAGTAGGGGTCGGGGTTCGGCTCCCCTCCACTTT. The chain uses TRBV19 and TRBJ1-6; D is ambiguous. The CDR3 length is 13 residues. The V and J ends lost 6 bases and 13 bases respectively, with 16 bases between them. Per germline, CDR1 LNHDA and CDR2 SQIVND (reference sequence).

V is TRBV5-1 and J is TRBJ2-7; TRBD2 agrees at 11 bases. J was trimmed by 0 bases and V by 0 bases; bases with no gene match: 8. The CDR3 is 18 residues long. Germline V gives CDR1 SGHRS, CDR2 YFSETQ. The CDR3 spells CASSLVGTSGLSSYEQYF. The CDR3 DNA reads TGCGCCAGCAGCTTGGTCGGGACTAGCGGACTGAGCTCCTACGAGCAGTACTTC. The full variable domain, completed using reference TRBV5-1 and TRBJ2-7, is KAGVTQTPRYLIKTRGQQVTLSCSPISGHRSVSWYQQTPGQGLQFLFEYFSETQRNKGNFPGRFSGRQFSNSRSEMNVSTLELGDSALYLCASSLVGTSGLSSYEQYFGPGTRLTVT.